This T cell receptor beta chain is from a study of T cell responses to AZD1222 COVID-19 vaccine (dated by TCRdb to the early 2020s). Regarding the research as a whole: A total of 230 or so trial participants underwent TCR sequencing, of whom 200 to 220 received two doses of AZD1222 and about 26 received two doses of the MenACWY control vaccine. Trial participants were enrolled by age into 18-55, 56-69 and 70-plus year subgroups, with roughly 160, 29 and 62 TCR-sequenced participants respectively.

What the authors observed across the whole study: The whole spike protein was spanned by vaccine-associated CD4 TCRs, and dominant responses were seen in regions 160-218 and 743-854. Nearly half of unique spike-specific TCRs reportedly recognized epitopes outside regions mutated in the B.1.351 and B.1.1.7 variants. Conclusions about previously exposed vaccinees are limited, since just six AZD1222 recipients were seropositive for SARS-CoV-2 at baseline. Most participants were white British and females outnumbered males, and the authors suggested that clonal diversity may have been underestimated. After two AZD1222 doses, spike-specific TCR breadth and depth were significantly higher than at day 0 and than in MenACWY recipients. Because no day 14 peak-response samples were available, repertoires were characterized only after the peak T cell response. The 56-69-year group was small, and its depth increase did not reach significance, likely because of low power.

This clone is a singleton in its sample. It lacks a known antigen. No per-base quality is available; no much larger clone lies one base away. The trim is 6 bases for V and 5 bases for J, with a gap of 15 bases between the germline ends. From cysteine to phenylalanine, the CDR3 is 14 amino acids long. The sequence is cut down to CDR3 DNA, 42 bases in frame from base 1. From the germline V gene, CDR1 is SGDLS and CDR2 is YYNGEE. The CDR3 regions of human TCRbeta chains were subjected to immunosequencing. Concerning the study's data processing: TCRs in the repertoires were matched against a reference library of SARS-CoV-2-specific TCRs that had been generated with the MIRA antigen-specificity platform. Breadth was defined as the fraction of unique TCRs that were SARS-CoV-2-associated, and depth was defined as the fraction of total T cells that were SARS-CoV-2-associated. Using the MIRA data, every spike-specific TCR was mapped to the spike region that the TCR reacted to and assigned to either a CD4 or a CD8 class. Log10-transformed breadth and depth values were compared by one-way ANOVA with Sidak's multiple comparisons tests. The table comes from immuneACCESS by way of TCRdb, which keeps in-frame sequences with V and J called. Part of the clones is missing from these tables; in studies checked, under half for an unresolved V gene and the rest for unknown reasons. D and trimming come from the DNA, and the V and J calls and clone size come from that table. Within this sample are fewer than 150,000 clones, with approximately 86% of them counted one time only. Together, the top ten hold roughly 5.2% of the sample.

The time point tag for this specimen amounts to: about 28 days (+/-7) after the second vaccine dose. AZD1222 recipients given second doses at about 4 weeks or at about 12 weeks were pooled, since spike-specific TCR depth and breadth were not found to differ between the two schedules. Vaccinee samples came from UK trials COV001 and COV002, including a single-blind randomized controlled phase 2/3 trial of AZD1222 (ChAdOx1 nCoV-19) in healthy adults. For TCRbeta chain sequencing, PBMC samples from trial participants were taken at day 0 and at day 28 after the second dose. The rearrangement combines TRBV9 with TRBJ1-5, with TRBD1 as a weak D call on 5 bases. The sample in question was peripheral blood, obtained 28 days after the second AZD1222 dose. The receptor comes from an adult who received the AZD1222 COVID-19 vaccine. The CDR3 reads CASTPTDSHQPQHF. DNA sequence: TGTGCCAGCACCCCCACCGACAGTCATCAGCCCCAGCATTTT.